One sample yielded the 5 T cell receptor beta chains listed below, sequenced in a study of cytomegalovirus exposure and HLA in healthy donors. Amplification used 60 Vbeta primers and 13 Jbeta primers. The method was immunoSEQ multiplex PCR; TCRdb's version includes in-frame clones alone and lacks a portion of them. The clone table shows just over 80,000 clones, with the ten largest holding around 1.1%. Sequencing was performed on PBMCs. These receptors all come from a woman aged 30 to 39 in good health and CMV-seronegative.

The genes are TRBV5-1 and TRBJ1-4; a weak D match, TRBD1 (6 bases). The CDR3 totals 15 residues. V lost 4 bases and J lost 4, with 14 bases in between. The germline CDR1 and CDR2 sequences are SGHRS and YFSETQ. The CDR3 DNA sequence: TGCGCCAGCAGCCCGGGGGGGGCGGTTAATGAAAAACTGTTTTTT. Its protein is CASSPGGAVNEKLFF.

This rearrangement joins TRBV19 to TRBJ1-1, with 8 bases fitting TRBD1. The CDR3 spans 15 residues. Germline CDR1 and CDR2: LNHDA and SQIVND (reference sequence). V trimming: 4 bases; J trimming: 5 bases; junction bases outside the gene matches: 9. The CDR3: CASSTSGGALTEAFF. The DNA for the CDR3 is TGTGCCAGTAGTACCTCAGGGGGCGCGTTGACTGAAGCTTTCTTT.

The chain carries TRBV6-1 and TRBJ1-3, with D tentatively TRBD1 (6 bases). The CDR3 loop spans 14 amino acids. In germline, CDR1 is MNHNS, CDR2 SASEGT. The V gene lost 3 bases and the J gene lost 8 bases, with 14 bases spanning the gap. The DNA of the CDR3 is TGTGCCAGCAGTGATCCCGCGCCAGGGGACACCATATATTTT. It encodes CASSDPAPGDTIYF.

The chain employs TRBV15 and TRBJ1-6; maybe TRBD1 (5 bases). Trimming removed 3 bases at V and 9 bases at J, with 21 bases between. Germline values: CDR1 LNHNV, CDR2 YYDKDF (reference sequence). The CDR3 covers 17 residues. The CDR3 coding sequence is TGTGCCACCAGCAGGGAAATGGGGCTCTCGGATAGTTCACCCCTCCACTTT. Residues: CATSREMGLSDSSPLHF.

CDR3 loop: CASSLFGTSGAQADTQYF. Written as DNA, the CDR3 is TGTGCCAGCAGCTTATTTGGCACTAGCGGGGCCCAGGCGGATACGCAGTATTTT. The chain joins TRBV7-2 to TRBJ2-3, with 10 positions matching TRBD2. The trim removed 2 bases at V and 6 bases at J, leaving 14 bases unmatched. In germline, CDR1 is SGHTA, CDR2 FQGNSA. CDR3 length: 18 amino acids. The full variable domain, rest sourced from reference TRBV7-2 and TRBJ2-3, is GAGVSQSPSNKVTEKGKDVELRCDPISGHTALYWYRQSLGQGLEFLIYFQGNSAPDKSGLPSDRFSAERTGGSVSTLTIQRTQQEDSAVYLCASSLFGTSGAQADTQYFGPGTRLTVL.